This T cell receptor (beta chain) was retrieved from a study of cytomegalovirus exposure and HLA in healthy donors. CDR1 is SNHLY and CDR2 is FYNNEI in the germline V gene. Germline trimming cut 4 bases from V and 4 bases from J; bases unmatched to any gene: 7. The CDR3 spans 15 residues. Researchers ran the PCR with 60 Vbeta and 13 Jbeta primers. The repertoire was sequenced with immunoSEQ multiplex PCR; TCRdb's copy has only in-frame clones and lacks some. The sample has about 110,000 clones, 15% seen once. The sequenced sample consisted of PBMCs. This receptor was obtained from a woman under 30 in good health and CMV-seronegative. This chain connects TRBV2 to TRBJ1-1; TRBD1 aligns across 9 bases. The CDR3 sequence is CASSVPRQGGTEAFF. DNA of the CDR3: TGTGCCAGCAGTGTCCCCCGACAGGGGGGCACTGAAGCTTTCTTT.